Below, one T cell receptor (beta chain) is given with its context. The V gene's germline CDR1 is MNHNS and CDR2 SASEGT. Trimming stripped 4 bases from V and 4 bases from J, with 4 bases between. The CDR3 is 11 residues long. Profiled with immunoSEQ multiplex PCR; TCRdb holds only in-frame clones, not every one. The sample has around 56,000 clones; under 90% are singletons. This sample is part of a study of OX40 agonist ivuxolimab in advanced cancers. At the level of the study: Enrollees could have had prior anti-PD-1, anti-PD-L1 or anti-CTLA-4 therapy, which approximately 38% had received.

The receptor comes from an adult with an advanced solid tumor such as melanoma, head and neck, liver or kidney cancer. The sequencing here drew on CD4+ or CD8+ T cells sorted from blood, taken in a trial of the OX40 agonist ivuxolimab. This chain uses TRBV6-1 with TRBJ2-5; D is unresolved. The CDR3 bases are TGTGCCAGCAGTGTGCGAGAGACCCAGTACTTC. Translated, it gives CASSVRETQYF.